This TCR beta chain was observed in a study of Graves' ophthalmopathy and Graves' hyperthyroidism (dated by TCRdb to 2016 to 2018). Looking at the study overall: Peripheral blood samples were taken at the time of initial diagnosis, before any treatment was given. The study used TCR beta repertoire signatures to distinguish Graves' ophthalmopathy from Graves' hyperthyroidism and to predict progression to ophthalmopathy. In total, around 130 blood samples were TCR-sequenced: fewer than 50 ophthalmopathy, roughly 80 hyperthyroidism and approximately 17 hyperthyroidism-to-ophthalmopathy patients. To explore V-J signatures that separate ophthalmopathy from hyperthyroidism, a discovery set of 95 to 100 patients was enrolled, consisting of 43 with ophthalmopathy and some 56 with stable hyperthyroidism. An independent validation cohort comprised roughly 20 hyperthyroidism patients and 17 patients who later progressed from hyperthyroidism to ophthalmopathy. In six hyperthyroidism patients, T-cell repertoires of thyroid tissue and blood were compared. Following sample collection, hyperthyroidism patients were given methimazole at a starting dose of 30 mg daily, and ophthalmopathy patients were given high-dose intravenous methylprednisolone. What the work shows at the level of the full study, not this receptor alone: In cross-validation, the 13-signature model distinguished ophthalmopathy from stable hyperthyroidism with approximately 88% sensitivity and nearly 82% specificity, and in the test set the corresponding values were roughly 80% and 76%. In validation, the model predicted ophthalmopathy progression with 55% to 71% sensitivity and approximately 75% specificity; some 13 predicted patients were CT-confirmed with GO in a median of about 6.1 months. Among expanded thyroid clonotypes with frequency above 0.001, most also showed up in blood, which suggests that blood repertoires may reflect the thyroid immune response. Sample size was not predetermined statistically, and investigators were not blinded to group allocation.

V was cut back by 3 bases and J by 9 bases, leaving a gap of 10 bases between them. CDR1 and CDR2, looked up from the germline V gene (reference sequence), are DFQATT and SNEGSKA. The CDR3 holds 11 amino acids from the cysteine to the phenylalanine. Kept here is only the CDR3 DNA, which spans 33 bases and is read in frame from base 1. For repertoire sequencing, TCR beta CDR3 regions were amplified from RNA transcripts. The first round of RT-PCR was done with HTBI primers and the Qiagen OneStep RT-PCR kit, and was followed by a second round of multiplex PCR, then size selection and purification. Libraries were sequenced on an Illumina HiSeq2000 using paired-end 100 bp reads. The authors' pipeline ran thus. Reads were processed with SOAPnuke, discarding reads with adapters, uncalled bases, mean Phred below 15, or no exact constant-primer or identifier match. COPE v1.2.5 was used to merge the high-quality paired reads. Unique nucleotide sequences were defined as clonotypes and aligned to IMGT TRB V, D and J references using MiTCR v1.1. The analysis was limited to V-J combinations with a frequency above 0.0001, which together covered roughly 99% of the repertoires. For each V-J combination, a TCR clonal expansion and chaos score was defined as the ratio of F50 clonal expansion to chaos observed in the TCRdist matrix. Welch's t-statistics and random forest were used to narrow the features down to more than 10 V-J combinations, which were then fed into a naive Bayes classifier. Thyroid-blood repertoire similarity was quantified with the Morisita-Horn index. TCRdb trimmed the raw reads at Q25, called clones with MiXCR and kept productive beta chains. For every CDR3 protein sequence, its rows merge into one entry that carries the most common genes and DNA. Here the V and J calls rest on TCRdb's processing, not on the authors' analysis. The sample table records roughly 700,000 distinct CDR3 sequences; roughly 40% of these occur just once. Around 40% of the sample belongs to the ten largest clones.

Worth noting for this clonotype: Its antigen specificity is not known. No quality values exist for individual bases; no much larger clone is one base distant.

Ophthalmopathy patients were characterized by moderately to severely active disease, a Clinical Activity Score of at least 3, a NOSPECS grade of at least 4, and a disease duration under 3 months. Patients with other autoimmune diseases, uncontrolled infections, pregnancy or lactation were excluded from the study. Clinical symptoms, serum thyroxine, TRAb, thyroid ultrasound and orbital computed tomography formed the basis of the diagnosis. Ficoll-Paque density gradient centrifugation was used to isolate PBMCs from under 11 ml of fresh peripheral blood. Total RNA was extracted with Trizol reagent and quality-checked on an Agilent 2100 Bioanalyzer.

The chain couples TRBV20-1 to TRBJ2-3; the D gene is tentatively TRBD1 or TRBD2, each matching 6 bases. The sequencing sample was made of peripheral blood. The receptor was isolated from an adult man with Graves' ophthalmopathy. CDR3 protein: CSASGGKTQYF. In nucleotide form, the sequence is TGCAGTGCTAGCGGGGGCAAGACGCAGTATTTT.